These 24 T cell receptor beta chains originate from one sample sequenced in a study of T cell repertoires in cytomegalovirus infection. TCRdb processed the reads anew with MiXCR; each CDR3 protein has one entry. The sample shows about 200,000 distinct CDR3 sequences, less than 9.5% of them seen only once. The specimen sequenced was PBMCs. All receptors derive from a human donor in good health (CMV status not recorded). Some clones in this sample may be carry-over from other donors' samples.

This chain links TRBV3-1 with TRBJ1-2; TRBD1 is a possible D gene (6 bases). This CDR3 spans 15 amino acids. V gave up 2 bases and J gave up 7 bases, with 17 bases separating them. CDR1 is LGHDT and CDR2 is YNNKEL in the germline V gene (reference sequence). The CDR3 DNA sequence: TGTGCCAGCAGCCAACTCTTGAGAGGGGGGCCTGGCTACACCTTC. Translating gives CASSQLLRGGPGYTF.

Only a few counts were recorded for this clonotype. The V and J genes are TRBV27 and TRBJ2-5; possibly TRBD2 for D (5 bases). This CDR3 has 13 residues. The germline V and J ends were trimmed by 6 bases and 6 bases, with 14 bases remaining between them. The V gene's germline CDR1 is MNHEY and CDR2 SMNVEV (reference sequence). CDR3 region: CASSPLAAQTQYF. The CDR3 region has the DNA TGTGCCAGCAGCCCTCTAGCAGCTCAGACCCAGTACTTC.

The chain employs TRBV29-1 and TRBJ2-5; no clear D. Germline CDR1 and CDR2: SQVTM and ANQGSEA. The CDR3 length is 11 residues. The V and J ends lost 4 bases and 5 bases respectively, with 8 bases between them. This CDR3 is CSVVVGETQYF. CDR3 DNA: TGCAGCGTTGTGGTGGGTGAGACCCAGTACTTC.

This clonotype was counted at least ten times. This sequence joins TRBV7-2 and TRBJ2-7; TRBD1 or TRBD2 may be the D gene (5 bases each). The V gene's germline CDR1 is SGHTA and CDR2 FQGNSA. V gave up 5 bases and J gave up 2 bases, with 13 bases separating them. The CDR3 has 14 residues. In DNA, the CDR3 is TGTGCCAGCAGCCACGAAGAGGGGCCCTACGAGCAGTACTTC. Protein sequence: CASSHEEGPYEQYF.

This clonotype appeared a single time. A read error is possible here, since a much larger clone lies one base away. Given the absence of the conserved phenylalanine or tryptophan at the CDR3 end, a read error is likely. The genes are TRBV20-1 and TRBJ2-3; D is perhaps TRBD1 (5 bases). The CDR3 has 15 residues. CDR1 is DFQATT and CDR2 is SNEGSKA in the germline V gene (reference sequence). V lost 1 base and J lost 2, with 13 bases in between. CDR3 in DNA: TGCAGTGCTAGAGTCCTAGGGGTAAACACAGATACGCAGTATTTA. This gives the protein CSARVLGVNTDTQYL.

This chain uses TRBV15 with TRBJ1-1; D remains unclear. V was clipped by 0 bases and J by 1 base, with 9 bases between them. Looked up from germline, CDR1 is LNHNV and CDR2 is YYDKDF (reference sequence). The CDR3 length is 15 residues. CDR3 nucleotides: TGTGCCACCAGCAGAGATCTAAGGGAGAACACTGAAGCTTTCTTT. Amino acids: CATSRDLRENTEAFF.

This clonotype was detected a few times. The CDR3 DNA sequence: TGTGCCTGGAGTGTAGAGGGCAGGAGGTCATTGGAGAACACTGAAGCTTTCTTT. Protein sequence: CAWSVEGRRSLENTEAFF. This sequence joins TRBV30 and TRBJ1-1, with unresolved D. The CDR3 has 18 amino acids. Germline CDR1 reads GTSNPN; CDR2 reads SVGIG (reference sequence). The germline V and J ends were trimmed by 0 bases and 1 base, with 21 bases remaining between them.

This clonotype was found many times. V gene TRBV20-1 combines with J gene TRBJ2-7, with 7 bases fitting TRBD1. Germline assignment: CDR1 DFQATT and CDR2 SNEGSKA (reference sequence). J was trimmed by 4 bases and V by 6 bases; bases with no gene match: 21. This CDR3 spans 17 amino acids. The CDR3 here is CSAFQTGRFRFGYEQYF. Written as DNA, the CDR3 is TGCAGTGCCTTCCAGACAGGGAGATTTAGGTTTGGATACGAGCAGTACTTC.

The V and J genes are TRBV7-4 and TRBJ1-2; D perhaps matches TRBD1 (6 bases). The CDR3 consists of 14 residues. The germline gives CDR1 SGHVT, CDR2 SQSDAQ. V lost 0 bases, J lost 8 bases, and 13 bases lay in between. CDR3 in DNA: TGTGCCAGCAGCTTAGCTGTGGGGGGGCAAGGCTACACCTTC. It translates to CASSLAVGGQGYTF.

Ten or more counts support this clonotype. The chain has TRBV7-9 and TRBJ2-3, with a possible D match to TRBD2 (7 bases). This CDR3 has 17 residues. Trimming shortened V by 5 bases and J by 5 bases, and 23 bases separated the two germline ends. Germline CDR1 and CDR2: SEHNR and FQNEAQ (reference sequence). The CDR3 loop is CASSPLLPGGRGDTQYF. CDR3 sequence (DNA): TGTGCCAGCAGCCCGCTCCTCCCCGGGGGGCGGGGAGATACGCAGTATTTT.

This clonotype occurred many times. At one end, the junction sequence differs from germline, possibly due to a read error. V gene TRBV20-1 combines with J gene TRBJ1-5; D not certain. The germline V gene has CDR1 DFQATT and CDR2 SNEGSKA (reference sequence). The CDR3 totals 12 residues. The CDR3 sequence is CSARDTNQPQHF. The CDR3 DNA reads TGCAGTGCTCGAGACACCAATCAGCCCCAGCATTTT.

The chain carries TRBV7-8 and TRBJ2-7; 7 bases are shared with TRBD1. Trimming cost V 4 bases and J 0 bases; bases outside gene matches: 9. The CDR3 covers 16 residues. CDR1 and CDR2 (germline): SGHVS, FQNEAQ. This CDR3 is CASSSRVSGGSYEQYF. The CDR3 DNA sequence: TGTGCCAGCAGCTCACGTGTATCAGGGGGCTCCTACGAGCAGTACTTC.

This clonotype was seen many times. The rearrangement links TRBV7-2 to TRBJ2-7, with D perhaps being TRBD1 or TRBD2 (7 bases each). The germline CDR1 and CDR2 sequences are SGHTA and FQGNSA. This CDR3 region has 15 residues. The ends were cut back, 2 bases at V and 0 bases at J, with 11 bases in the middle. The CDR3 reads CASSLSGTVSYEQYF. CDR3 DNA sequence: TGTGCCAGCAGCTTAAGCGGGACAGTCTCCTACGAGCAGTACTTC.

This clonotype came up many times. The rearrangement joins TRBV7-2 to TRBJ2-7; 9 nucleotides agree with TRBD2. The trim removed 5 bases at V and 5 bases at J, leaving 7 bases unmatched. Germline V gene lookup returns CDR1 SGHTA and CDR2 FQGNSA. The CDR3 has 14 residues. Here the CDR3 DNA reads TGTGCCAGCAGCGAGGGACTAGCTCCTAACGAGCAGTACTTC. Translated: CASSEGLAPNEQYF.

This clonotype was observed a few times. The V call is TRBV12-3 or TRBV12-4, the J call TRBJ1-2; TRBD1 is a possible D gene (6 bases). Trimming took 7 bases from V and 6 from J, leaving 15 bases between them. The CDR3 has 13 residues. CDR3 residues: CASTVGATHGYTF. The CDR3 DNA reads TGTGCCAGCACCGTGGGGGCCACTCATGGCTACACCTTC.

This clonotype was observed at least ten times. The chain employs TRBV19 and TRBJ2-5; D could derive from TRBD1 or TRBD2 (5 bases each). The V gene's germline CDR1 is LNHDA and CDR2 SQIVND (reference sequence). This CDR3 is built from 17 residues. The germline V and J ends were trimmed by 4 bases and 5 bases, with 23 bases remaining between them. CDR3 sequence (DNA): TGTGCCAGTAGTACCAGAGGGGTACCCCAGATGTTGGAGACCCAGTACTTC. Protein: CASSTRGVPQMLETQYF.

In its sample, this clonotype was seen many times. V usage is TRBV15 and J usage is TRBJ1-5; 8 bases match TRBD1. This CDR3 comprises 15 residues. Germline CDR1 and CDR2: LNHNV and YYDKDF (reference sequence). V shed 11 bases, J shed 5 bases, and the junction held 14 bases outside the gene matches. The CDR3 sequence is CASGGGQGHYQPQHF. The CDR3 nucleotides are TGTGCCTCTGGGGGTGGACAGGGACATTATCAGCCCCAGCATTTT.

Note on this clonotype: The CDR3 ends on some other residue instead of the conserved phenylalanine or tryptophan, so this is likely a read error. V usage is TRBV20-1 and J usage is TRBJ2-7, with TRBD2 matching over 7 bases. Trimming removed 1 base from V and 7 bases from J; junction bases left unmatched: 4. The germline gives CDR1 DFQATT, CDR2 SNEGSKA (reference sequence). The CDR3 loop spans 12 amino acids. The CDR3 spells CSARGLADEQYS. CDR3 bases: TGCAGTGCTAGAGGACTAGCAGATGAGCAGTACTCC.

The chain joins TRBV9 to TRBJ2-7; 10 bases map to TRBD2. The V gene's germline CDR1 is SGDLS and CDR2 YYNGEE. This CDR3 contains 14 residues. The junction had 6 bases not matched to a gene; V was cut back by 9 bases and J by 0 bases. CDR3 residues: CATKGLAFSYEQYF. CDR3 coding DNA: TGTGCCACCAAGGGACTAGCGTTCTCCTACGAGCAGTACTTC.

The chain is built from TRBV5-4 and TRBJ2-3; 7 positions match TRBD1. Looked up from germline, CDR1 is SGHNT and CDR2 is YYREEE (reference sequence). This CDR3 is built from 15 residues. V lost 3 bases and J lost 2; bases outside the gene matches: 6. The CDR3 is CASSSWTGSTDTQYF. CDR3 in DNA: TGTGCCAGCAGCTCCTGGACAGGCTCCACAGATACGCAGTATTTT. Full variable domain (missing parts from reference TRBV5-4 and TRBJ2-3): ETGVTQSPTHLIKTRGQQVTLRCSSQSGHNTVSWYQQALGQGPQFIFQYYREEENGRGNFPPRFSGLQFPNYSSELNVNALELDDSALYLCASSSWTGSTDTQYFGPGTRLTVL.

This clonotype came up many times. The gene calls are TRBV14 and TRBJ1-4, with TRBD1 as a possible D gene (5 bases). V was clipped by 2 bases and J by 8 bases, with 15 bases between them. The CDR3 has 15 residues. From germline, CDR1 is SGHDN and CDR2 FVKESK. The CDR3 nucleotides read TGTGCCAGCAGCCAACCCAGGGTATCGGGGGAAAAACTGTTTTTT. The encoded protein is CASSQPRVSGEKLFF.

The chain employs TRBV27 and TRBJ2-7; the D gene is possibly TRBD2 (6 bases). CDR3 size: 14 residues. Trimming removed 5 bases from V and 3 bases from J, with 14 bases in between. CDR1 MNHEY and CDR2 SMNVEV come from the germline V gene (reference sequence). In DNA form, the CDR3 reads TGTGCCAGCAGTGGGTGGGCCGGGGGCTACGAGCAGTACTTC. Translating gives CASSGWAGGYEQYF.

V usage is TRBV7-2 and J usage is TRBJ2-7, with 7 bases matching TRBD1. From germline, CDR1 is SGHTA and CDR2 FQGNSA. The trim removed 7 bases at V and 6 bases at J, leaving 9 bases unmatched. The CDR3 sequence is 13 residues long. CDR3 region: CASNLRQGIEQYF. CDR3 DNA sequence: TGTGCCAGCAACCTCAGACAGGGAATCGAGCAGTACTTC.

In its sample, this clonotype was seen many times. The chain employs TRBV12-3 or TRBV12-4 and TRBJ2-1; 7 bases agree with TRBD1. Germline trimming cut 5 bases from V and 6 bases from J; bases unmatched to any gene: 13. The CDR3 has 16 amino acids. CDR3 loop: CASSDTGTDPSNEQFF. In nucleotides, the CDR3 is TGTGCCAGCAGTGATACCGGGACAGACCCGTCCAATGAGCAGTTCTTC.